The 22 T cell receptor beta chains given below trace back to one sample, sequenced in a study of blood T cells in healthy people across ages. A sample-barcoded 5' primer and a J-beta primer mix were used in a second PCR of about 7 to 12 cycles. TCRdb called the 5' RACE reads again in MiXCR, with one record for every CDR3 protein. The sample has around 900,000 distinct CDR3 sequences; just over 50% are singletons. The sample taken for sequencing was blood. These receptor sequences come from a woman aged 55-69 years in good health.

A word on this clonotype: Germline is not matched at one junction end, which may reflect a read error. This chain links TRBV12-3 or TRBV12-4 with TRBJ2-1, with unresolved D. The length of the CDR3 is 14 residues. As DNA, the CDR3 is TGTGCCACCGCCATCCAAGTCTCTTACAATGGGCAGTTCTTC. This translates into CATAIQVSYNGQFF.

V is TRBV7-9 and J is TRBJ1-5; D is ambiguous. Germline V CDR1 and CDR2: SEHNR, FQNEAQ (reference sequence). V lost 10 bases and J lost 8, with 6 bases in between. This CDR3 comprises 9 residues. The CDR3 region is CAIGEPQHF. CDR3 bases: TGTGCCATCGGCGAGCCCCAGCATTTT.

This clonotype was detected a few times. V and J are TRBV7-2 and TRBJ1-2; D unresolved. Between the trimmed V and J ends, which lost 5 bases and 8 bases, there was a span of 9 bases. The CDR3 spans 11 residues. CDR1 SGHTA and CDR2 FQGNSA come from the germline V gene. Written as DNA, the CDR3 is TGTGCCAGCAGCCAAATGGGGGGCTACACCTTC. Protein: CASSQMGGYTF.

This clonotype was recorded many times. V usage is TRBV6-1 and J usage is TRBJ2-6, with no clear D. Germline values: CDR1 MNHNS, CDR2 SASEGT. V lost 7 bases and J lost 0, with 4 bases in between. CDR3 length: 13 residues. This CDR3 reads CASTHSGANVLTF. The CDR3 DNA reads TGTGCCAGCACTCACTCTGGGGCCAACGTCCTGACTTTC.

This clonotype was observed a few times. The rearrangement links TRBV28 to TRBJ2-1, with TRBD2 matching over 12 bases. J gave up 10 bases and V 3 bases, and 10 bases lay outside the gene matches. Per the germline V gene, CDR1 is MDHEN and CDR2 is SYDVKM. The CDR3 loop spans 16 amino acids. The CDR3 loop reads CASSFPSSGRDREQFF. The CDR3 nucleotides are TGTGCCAGCAGTTTCCCCTCTAGCGGGAGGGATCGGGAGCAGTTCTTC.

With respect to this clonotype: One junction end does not reproduce the germline sequence, and a read error may be involved. The CDR3 DNA is TGTGCCGGCAGTTCCCGCCTGGGACACAGCTACGAGCAGTACTTC. This encodes CAGSSRLGHSYEQYF. The chain couples TRBV28 to TRBJ2-5; tentative D call: TRBD1 (6 bases). The J call may be in error: the DNA end matches TRBJ2-7 better. The CDR3 covers 15 residues. From germline, CDR1 is MDHEN and CDR2 SYDVKM.

The V and J genes are TRBV6-2 or TRBV6-3 and TRBJ2-1, with 7 bases lining up with TRBD1. The CDR3 covers 16 residues. Trimming at V came to 2 bases and at J to 9 bases, leaving 13 bases not matched to a gene. Germline V lookup: CDR1 MNHEY, CDR2 SVGEGT. This CDR3 is CASSYLLDRFSFEQFF. In DNA, the CDR3 is TGTGCCAGCAGTTACCTATTGGACAGGTTCTCCTTTGAGCAGTTCTTC.

This chain uses TRBV7-3 with TRBJ2-3, with D perhaps TRBD1 (6 bases). The CDR3 extends over 15 amino acids. The ends were cut back, 4 bases at V and 6 bases at J, with 17 bases in the middle. CDR1 and CDR2 from the germline V gene are SGHTA and FQGTGA. The CDR3 region has the DNA TGTGCCAGCAGCTCAAATCGGGGCGGACAGGATACGCAGTATTTT. Translating it yields CASSSNRGGQDTQYF.

This clonotype came up once. This chain connects TRBV12-3 or TRBV12-4 to TRBJ1-2, with unresolved D. This CDR3 is built from 14 residues. The V gene lost 5 bases and the J gene lost 3 bases, with 13 bases spanning the gap. In DNA, the CDR3 is TGTGCCAGCAGTCCGCGGGCTATTGACTATGGCTACACCTTC. As protein: CASSPRAIDYGYTF.

This clonotype was recorded a few times. Being one base from a much bigger clone, this may be a read error. The chain employs TRBV5-1 and TRBJ2-3; D is perhaps TRBD2 (6 bases). The CDR3 length is 16 residues. The germline V gene has CDR1 SGHRS and CDR2 YFSETQ. V was pared by 0 bases and J by 0 bases, with 11 bases between. As DNA, the CDR3 is TGCGCCAGCAGCTTGGTTGTCGGGAGTAGCACAGATACGCAGTATTTT. Protein sequence: CASSLVVGSSTDTQYF. Looking up the rest from reference TRBV5-1 and TRBJ2-3 gives the full variable domain: KAGVTQTPRYLIKTRGQQVTLSCSPISGHRSVSWYQQTPGQGLQFLFEYFSETQRNKGNFPGRFSGRQFSNSRSEMNVSTLELGDSALYLCASSLVVGSSTDTQYFGPGTRLTVL.

The genes are TRBV28 and TRBJ2-3; TRBD2 is a possible D gene (5 bases). The CDR3 is made up of 15 amino acids. Germline V gives CDR1 MDHEN, CDR2 SYDVKM. V lost 3 bases and J 3 bases, leaving 13 bases between the germline ends. CDR3 amino acids: CASSFPYGMTDTQYF. The CDR3 region has the DNA TGTGCCAGCAGTTTCCCCTACGGGATGACAGATACGCAGTATTTT.

This chain links TRBV20-1 with TRBJ2-1; 7 positions match TRBD1. The length of the CDR3 is 15 residues. J was trimmed by 9 bases and V by 3 bases; bases with no gene match: 14. CDR1 and CDR2 from the germline V gene are DFQATT and SNEGSKA (reference sequence). The CDR3 DNA reads TGCAGTGCTAGCCGGGCAGGGCTAGGGGGCAGTGAGCAGTTCTTC. Its protein product is CSASRAGLGGSEQFF.

The V and J genes are TRBV7-9 and TRBJ1-2; 7 bases are a match to TRBD1. V lost 3 bases and J lost 5; bases outside the gene matches: 6. The CDR3 covers 14 residues. Germline V lookup: CDR1 SEHNR, CDR2 FQNEAQ (reference sequence). CDR3 nucleotides: TGTGCCAGCAGCTTGGGGACAGCATTTTATGGCTACACCTTC. This codes for CASSLGTAFYGYTF.

The chain employs TRBV3-1 and TRBJ1-1; TRBD1 aligns across 7 bases. The CDR3 runs 13 residues. Germline V lookup: CDR1 LGHDT, CDR2 YNNKEL (reference sequence). V was clipped by 1 base and J by 9 bases; unmatched bases: 5. The CDR3 DNA follows: TGTGCCAGCAGCCAAGGTTTACAGGGGCAAGCTTTCTTT. Its translation is CASSQGLQGQAFF.

On this clonotype: The conserved phenylalanine or tryptophan normally closing the CDR3 is absent here, so this likely arose from a read error. The rearrangement joins TRBV28 to TRBJ2-1; 13 bases line up with TRBD2. The CDR3 consists of 16 residues. With V trimmed by 5 bases and J by 9 bases, 10 bases remained unmatched. Germline CDR1 is MDHEN and CDR2 is SYDVKM. CDR3 in amino acids: CASSPLGTSGIGEQFS. In DNA form, the CDR3 reads TGTGCCAGCAGTCCCCTCGGGACTAGCGGGATTGGTGAGCAGTTCTCC.

The rearrangement joins TRBV4-2 to TRBJ2-5, with D possibly TRBD2 on 5 matching bases. The closer fit of TRBJ2-7 to the DNA end suggests the J call may be wrong. This CDR3 contains 14 residues. Germline CDR1 and CDR2: LGHNA and YNFKEQ. The CDR3 spells CASSPPGKTDEQYF. DNA for the CDR3: TGTGCCAGCAGCCCCCCGGGGAAAACCGACGAGCAGTACTTC.

The J gene is TRBJ2-2, the V gene TRBV15; TRBD1 is a possible D gene (5 bases). Germline V gene sequence: CDR1 LNHNV, CDR2 YYDKDF (reference sequence). V was clipped by 5 bases and J by 1 base, with 8 bases between them. The CDR3 is 14 residues long. The CDR3, as DNA: TGTGCCACCAGCCCGGACAAGAACACCGGGGAGCTGTTTTTT. Its translation is CATSPDKNTGELFF.

This clonotype showed up just a few times. V usage is TRBV29-1 and J usage is TRBJ1-2; no clear D gene. V was shortened by 7 bases and J by 5 bases, with 14 bases between the two germline ends. This CDR3 region has 12 residues. Germline CDR1 is SQVTM and CDR2 is ANQGSEA. This CDR3 reads CSATPGRYGYTF. The DNA of the CDR3 is TGCAGCGCTACACCGGGTCGATATGGCTACACCTTC.

As to this clonotype: Germline and junction disagree at one end, which may indicate a read error. The chain is built from TRBV7-9 and TRBJ2-7; a weak D match, TRBD1 (8 bases). CDR1 and CDR2 (germline): SEHNR, FQNEAQ (reference sequence). The CDR3 consists of 19 residues. The CDR3 protein is CASSLGGARAGQVYNEQYF. The DNA of the CDR3 is TGTGCCAGTAGCTTAGGGGGGGCGCGCGCGGGACAGGTCTACAATGAGCAGTACTTC.

This rearrangement joins TRBV20-1 to TRBJ1-4; no definite D call. The CDR3 is 12 amino acids. V was shortened by 1 base and J by 6 bases, with 6 bases between the two germline ends. The germline V gene encodes CDR1 DFQATT and CDR2 SNEGSKA (reference sequence). The CDR3: CSARVMDEKLFF. The CDR3 DNA reads TGCAGTGCTAGAGTTATGGATGAAAAACTGTTTTTT.

The chain has TRBV11-2 and TRBJ2-1; weak D call: TRBD2 (6 bases). The V gene lost 0 bases and the J gene lost 0 bases, with 18 bases spanning the gap. Germline V CDR1 and CDR2: SGHAT, FQNNGV. The CDR3 has 19 residues. The DNA of the CDR3 is TGTGCCAGCAGCTTAGAGTCTAGCGATACCCTAAGCTCCTACAATGAGCAGTTCTTC. Residues: CASSLESSDTLSSYNEQFF.

This clonotype was detected ten times or more. This CDR3 reads CASSPNRAGDSNQPQHF. The CDR3 DNA sequence: TGTGCCAGCAGTCCAAACCGCGCCGGAGATAGCAATCAGCCCCAGCATTTT. This rearrangement joins TRBV27 to TRBJ1-5; the D is unclear. The CDR3 is made up of 17 amino acids. Trimming took off 5 bases at V and 0 bases at J, with 17 bases between the two ends. Germline V gives CDR1 MNHEY, CDR2 SMNVEV (reference sequence).